A single TCR beta chain is shown here with its context. J was trimmed by 10 bases and V by 9 bases; bases with no gene match: 11. This CDR3 has 12 residues. CDR1 ENHRY and CDR2 SYGVKD come from the germline V gene. This entry is derived from a study of blood T cell repertoires in COVID-19. Whole-study context: Samples came from the United States, Italy and Spain, spanning acute and convalescent COVID-19. Sources were T cells, B-cell-depleted T cells, or PBMCs; the material itself was cDNA or gDNA.

In the authors' methods: Amplification from reference gene primers served as the basis for estimated nucleated cell counts. Sequencing used immunoSEQ multiplex PCR; TCRdb keeps in-frame clones, though not all of them. V, J and clone size are those of that table, while D and trimming were read from the DNA. In the table there are about 170,000 clones, about 85% of which are singletons. The chain has TRBV10-3 and TRBJ1-1; 7 bases line up with TRBD1. This sequence was found in a man in his 60s with acute or convalescent COVID-19. Material: peripheral blood. The CDR3 here is CAIREGAGRAFF. The CDR3 nucleotides are TGTGCCATTAGGGAGGGGGCAGGGCGAGCTTTCTTT.